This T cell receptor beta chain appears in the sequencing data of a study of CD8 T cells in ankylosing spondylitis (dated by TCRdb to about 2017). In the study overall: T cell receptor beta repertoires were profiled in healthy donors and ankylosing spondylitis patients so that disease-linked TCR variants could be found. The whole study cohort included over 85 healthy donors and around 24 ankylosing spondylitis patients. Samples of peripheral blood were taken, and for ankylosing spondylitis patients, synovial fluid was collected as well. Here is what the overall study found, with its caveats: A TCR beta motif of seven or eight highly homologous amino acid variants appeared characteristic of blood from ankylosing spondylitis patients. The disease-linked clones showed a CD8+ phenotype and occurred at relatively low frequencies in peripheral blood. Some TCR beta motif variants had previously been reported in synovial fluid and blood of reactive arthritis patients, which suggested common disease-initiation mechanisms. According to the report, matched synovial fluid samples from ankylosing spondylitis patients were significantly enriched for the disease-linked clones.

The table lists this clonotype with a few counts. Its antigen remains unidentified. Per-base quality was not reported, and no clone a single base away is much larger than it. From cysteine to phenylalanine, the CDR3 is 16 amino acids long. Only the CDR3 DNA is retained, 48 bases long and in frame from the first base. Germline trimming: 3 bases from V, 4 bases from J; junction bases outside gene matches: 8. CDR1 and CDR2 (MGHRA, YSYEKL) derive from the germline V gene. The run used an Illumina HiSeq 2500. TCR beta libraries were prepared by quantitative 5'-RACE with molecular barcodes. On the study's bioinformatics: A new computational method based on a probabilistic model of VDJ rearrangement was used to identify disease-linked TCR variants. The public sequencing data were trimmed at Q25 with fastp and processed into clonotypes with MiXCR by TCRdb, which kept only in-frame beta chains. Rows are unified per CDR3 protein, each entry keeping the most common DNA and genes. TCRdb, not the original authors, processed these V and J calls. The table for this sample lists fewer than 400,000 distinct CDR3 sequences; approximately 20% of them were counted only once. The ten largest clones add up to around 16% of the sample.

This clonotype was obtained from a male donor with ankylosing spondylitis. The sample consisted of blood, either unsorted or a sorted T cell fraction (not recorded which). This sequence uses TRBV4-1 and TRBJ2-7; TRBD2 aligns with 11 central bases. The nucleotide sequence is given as TGCGCCAGCAGCCAGGCTACTAGCGGGAGCATATACGAGCAGTACTTC. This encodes CASSQATSGSIYEQYF.